This TCR beta chain was identified in a study of T cell responses to AZD1222 COVID-19 vaccine. Findings and caveats of the study: Spike-specific TCR breadth and depth went up after people got two AZD1222 doses. Donors, mostly white British, included more females; clonal diversity was possibly underestimated.

Method: immunoSEQ multiplex PCR; TCRdb's copy keeps in-frame clones and lacks some. The repertoire includes about 150,000 clones, roughly 88% of them detected once, and approximately 6.2% sits in the top ten. The CDR3 runs to 15 residues. Germline V gene sequence: CDR1 SNHLY, CDR2 FYNNEI. V lost 1 base, J lost 6 bases, and 2 bases stayed unmatched. Turning to this clone: Its antigen is unknown.

The receptor was isolated from an adult who received the AZD1222 COVID-19 vaccine. The chain is built from TRBV2 and TRBJ2-1; 11 bases are shared with TRBD1. The sample in question was peripheral blood, obtained 28 days after the second AZD1222 dose. The CDR3 DNA reads as TGTGCCAGCAGTGAAGAAGGGACAGGGGGCAATGAGCAGTTCTTC. Amino acid sequence: CASSEEGTGGNEQFF.